The 2 T cell receptor beta chains in this list originate from one sample, sequenced in a study of blood T cell repertoires in COVID-19 (dated by TCRdb to 2018 to 2021). Receptors were amplified or captured by the immunoSEQ multiplex PCR assay. TCRdb carries this immuneACCESS record with in-frame sequences only. Its versions omit some clonotypes, under half of them owing to an unresolved V gene in the studies checked, with the rest unexplained. Across this sample there are about 160,000 clones, with 82% seen only once. The top ten clonotypes cover around 7% of the sample. The sample consisted of peripheral blood. These receptor sequences come from a woman in her thirties or forties with COVID-19, enrolled during active disease.

This rearrangement joins TRBV30 to TRBJ2-1, with 14 bases fitting TRBD2. J was trimmed by 4 bases and V by 3 bases; bases with no gene match: 2. CDR3 length equals 15 residues. Germline lookup yields CDR1 GTSNPN and CDR2 SVGIG (reference sequence). The CDR3 here is CAWRTSGGAYNEQFF. CDR3 DNA: TGTGCCTGGAGGACTAGCGGGGGGGCGTACAATGAGCAGTTCTTC.

V is TRBV5-4 and J is TRBJ1-1; TRBD1 might be the D (5 bases). Trimming shortened V by 5 bases and J by 2 bases, and 13 bases separated the two germline ends. This CDR3 comprises 14 residues. Per the germline V gene, CDR1 is SGHNT and CDR2 is YYREEE (reference sequence). CDR3 amino acids: CASRPMGGNTEAFF. Written as DNA, the CDR3 is TGTGCCAGCAGGCCGATGGGGGGTAACACTGAAGCTTTCTTT.